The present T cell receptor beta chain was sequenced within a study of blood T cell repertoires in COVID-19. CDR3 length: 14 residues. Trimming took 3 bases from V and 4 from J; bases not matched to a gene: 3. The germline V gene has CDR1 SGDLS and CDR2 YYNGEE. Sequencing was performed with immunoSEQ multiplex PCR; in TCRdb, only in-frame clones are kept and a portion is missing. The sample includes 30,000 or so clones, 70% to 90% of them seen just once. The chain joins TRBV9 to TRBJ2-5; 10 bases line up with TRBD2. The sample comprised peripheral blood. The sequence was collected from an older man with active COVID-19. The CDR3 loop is CASSAIAGGETQYF. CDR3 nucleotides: TGTGCCAGCAGCGCTATAGCGGGGGGAGAGACCCAGTACTTC. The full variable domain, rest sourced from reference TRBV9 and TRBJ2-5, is DSGVTQTPKHLITATGQRVTLRCSPRSGDLSVYWYQQSLDQGLQFLIQYYNGEERAKGNILERFSAQQFPDLHSELNLSSLELGDSALYFCASSAIAGGETQYFGPGTRLLVL.